A selection of T cell receptor beta chains follows, all from one sample in a study of blood T cell repertoires in COVID-19. Assay: immunoSEQ multiplex PCR; the TCRdb copy retains only in-frame clones and omits some. The table includes around 140,000 clones, about nine tenths detected once. What was sequenced was peripheral blood. The origin of the receptors is a human donor with COVID-19, enrolled during active disease. The donor label of this sample is uncertain. Both conserved end residues are part of each CDR3. The D gene is left open where the match is weak. Clone size is shown for a subset of rows, as once, few, many or a class of expanded clone.

d_call	cdr3_length	v_call	j_call	clone_size	cdr3_aa	cdr3_nt
TRBD1	16	TRBV10-3	TRBJ1-1	once	CAISGQGEATSNKAFF	TGTGCCATCAGTGGACAGGGAGAGGCGACATCAAACAAAGCTTTCTTT
TRBD2	14	TRBV10-3	TRBJ2-7	.	CAIRLSGGAAEQYF	TGTGCCATCAGGCTCAGCGGGGGGGCCGCCGAGCAGTACTTC
.	16	TRBV6-4	TRBJ2-3	.	CASSDSGGSGTDTQYF	TGTGCCAGCAGTGACTCTGGCGGCTCAGGCACAGATACGCAGTATTTT
.	14	TRBV6-1	TRBJ1-2	once	CASSEDGADMGYTF	TGTGCCAGCAGTGAAGATGGGGCGGATATGGGCTACACCTTC
TRBD1	15	TRBV29-1	TRBJ2-2	.	CSVSTTGGADGELFF	TGCAGCGTCTCGACAACAGGGGGCGCGGACGGGGAGCTGTTTTTT
TRBD1	15	TRBV11-3	TRBJ2-3	.	CASSLGQLDTDTQYF	TGTGCCAGCAGCTTGGGACAGCTAGACACAGATACGCAGTATTTT
.	12	TRBV3-1/TRBV3-2	TRBJ1-4	.	CASNNMNEKLFF	TGTGCCAGCAACAATATGAATGAAAAACTGTTTTTT
TRBD1	12	TRBV6-5	TRBJ2-5	.	CASGTVQETQYF	TGTGCCAGCGGGACAGTTCAAGAGACCCAGTACTTC
TRBD1	15	TRBV27	TRBJ1-2	.	CASSPSTGANYGYTF	TGTGCCAGCAGTCCCTCGACAGGGGCTAACTATGGCTACACCTTC
TRBD1	15	TRBV11-2	TRBJ2-1	.	CASSGYRGVGNEQFF	TGTGCCAGCAGCGGGTACAGGGGCGTCGGGAATGAGCAGTTCTTC
TRBD1	12	TRBV30	TRBJ1-1	.	CACIGTWTGAFF	TGTGCCTGCATTGGAACCTGGACAGGAGCTTTCTTT
.	14	TRBV2	TRBJ2-7	.	CASSTDRYSYEQYF	TGTGCCAGCAGTACAGACAGGTACTCCTACGAGCAGTACTTC
.	15	TRBV5-5	TRBJ1-2	once	CASSFFGRTNYGYTF	TGTGCCAGCAGCTTCTTTGGCAGGACTAACTATGGCTACACCTTC
.	12	TRBV5-4	TRBJ2-5	.	CASSLGRETQYF	TGTGCCAGCAGCTTGGGGAGGGAGACCCAGTACTTC
.	14	TRBV5-1	TRBJ2-1	.	CASSLVGSYNEQFF	TGCGCCAGCAGCTTGGTCGGGTCCTACAATGAGCAGTTCTTC
.	12	TRBV7-3	TRBJ1-6	.	CASSYPGSPLHF	TGTGCCAGCAGCTATCCGGGATCACCCCTCCACTTT
TRBD1	14	TRBV6-5	TRBJ2-7	.	CASNKGQAPYEQYF	TGTGCCAGCAACAAGGGACAGGCACCCTACGAGCAGTACTTC
.	14	TRBV19	TRBJ2-1	.	CASRGGGGNNEQFF	TGTGCCAGCCGAGGAGGGGGGGGAAACAATGAGCAGTTCTTC
TRBD1	15	TRBV4-1	TRBJ2-5	.	CASSRTGQPLETQYF	TGCGCCAGCAGCCGGACGGGACAGCCTTTGGAGACCCAGTACTTC
.	16	TRBV5-1	TRBJ1-2	.	CASSLNTGRSGDGYTF	TGCGCCAGCAGCTTGAACACGGGGAGGTCAGGAGATGGCTACACCTTC
TRBD2	18	TRBV19	TRBJ2-1	.	CASSMASGGANAENEQFF	TGTGCCAGTAGTATGGCTAGCGGGGGGGCAAATGCTGAGAATGAGCAGTTCTTC
.	13	TRBV5-1	TRBJ1-2	once	CASSTGFSYGYTF	TGCGCCAGCAGCACAGGGTTTAGCTATGGCTACACCTTC
.	15	TRBV24-1	TRBJ2-1	.	CATSDYTGSYNEQFF	TGTGCCACCAGTGATTACACAGGGAGTTACAATGAGCAGTTCTTC
.	13	TRBV6-5	TRBJ2-2	.	CASSYSRSGELFF	TGTGCCAGCAGTTACTCGAGGTCCGGGGAGCTGTTTTTT
TRBD1	14	TRBV10-2	TRBJ2-7	.	CASSPLQGAYEQYF	TGCGCCAGCAGTCCCCTACAGGGGGCCTACGAGCAGTACTTC
TRBD1	16	TRBV5-8	TRBJ1-3	.	CASSFDRVGVGNTIYF	TGTGCCAGCAGCTTCGACAGGGTCGGGGTTGGAAACACCATATATTTT
TRBD1	13	TRBV6-5	TRBJ1-2	.	CASGGTGRYGYTF	TGTGCCAGCGGCGGGACAGGGAGGTATGGCTACACCTTC
.	11	TRBV10-3	TRBJ2-1	.	CASQGGNEQFF	TGTGCCTCCCAGGGGGGCAATGAGCAGTTCTTC
.	14	TRBV2	TRBJ1-6	.	CASSRDTGYSPLHF	TGTGCCAGCAGCCGGGACACGGGCTATTCACCCCTCCACTTT
TRBD1	14	TRBV10-3	TRBJ2-1	once	CAITGTGTHNEQFF	TGTGCCATCACCGGGACAGGAACCCACAATGAGCAGTTCTTC
.	14	TRBV7-3	TRBJ2-5	once	CASSFPSYAKTQYF	TGTGCCAGCAGCTTCCCCTCCTATGCGAAGACCCAGTACTTC
TRBD2	16	TRBV9	TRBJ2-1	.	CASSVERWGGHNEQFF	TGTGCCAGCAGCGTAGAAAGGTGGGGGGGACACAATGAGCAGTTCTTC
.	16	TRBV6-5	TRBJ2-2	.	CASSYSYATPTGELFF	TGTGCCAGCAGTTACTCGTACGCGACTCCTACCGGGGAGCTGTTTTTT
.	14	TRBV19	TRBJ1-3	.	CASRAGASGNTIYF	TGTGCCAGTAGAGCAGGGGCCTCTGGAAACACCATATATTTT
.	13	TRBV30	TRBJ1-1	.	CAWTQGSNTEAFF	TGTGCCTGGACGCAGGGGTCGAACACTGAAGCTTTCTTT
TRBD1	15	TRBV19	TRBJ2-2	.	CASSIIGQGIGELFF	TGTGCCAGTAGTATCATAGGACAGGGGATCGGGGAGCTGTTTTTT
TRBD2	17	TRBV5-4	TRBJ2-2	.	CASSLGWTSGDTGELFF	TGTGCCAGCAGCTTGGGGTGGACTAGCGGGGACACCGGGGAGCTGTTTTTT
TRBD2	14	TRBV6-6	TRBJ2-7	.	CASSYPGGRDEQYF	TGTGCCAGCAGTTACCCCGGGGGGAGGGACGAGCAGTACTTC